This T cell receptor (beta chain) was sequenced in a study of cytomegalovirus exposure and HLA in healthy donors. Concerning this clone: Antigen specificity is unknown.

Study-wide results and caveats: Reportedly, a later analysis found an Asian-associated ancestry cluster had fewer N-insertions than the roughly 700-donor mean. It was confirmed in vitro that three of the CMV-associated chains were specific for CMV antigens. A later analysis linked a missense DCLRE1C variant to TCR beta V- and J-gene trimming.

PCR was performed using 60 Vbeta and 13 Jbeta primers. Here immunoSEQ multiplex PCR was the method, and the copy in TCRdb shows in-frame clones only, minus some. The repertoire holds some 180,000 clones, with 80% to 90% as singletons. Germline lookup yields CDR1 MNHEY and CDR2 SVGAGI. With 4 bases clipped from V and 2 bases from J, the junction kept 2 bases outside the gene matches. The CDR3 has 15 amino acids. Material for sequencing was PBMCs. The rearrangement links TRBV6-5 to TRBJ2-7, with 13 bases aligning to TRBD2. This receptor was obtained from a girl aged 2-10 years in good health and CMV-seropositive. CDR3 bases: TGTGCCAGCAGTTCAGGACTAGCGGGAGCCTACGAGCAGTACTTC. Encoded protein: CASSSGLAGAYEQYF.